This T cell receptor beta chain was captured in a study of T cells expressing NK-cell markers. Reprocessing the 5' RACE reads, TCRdb reports a single entry for every CDR3 protein and omits DNA. The record lists about 540,000 distinct CDR3 sequences, of which the ten most abundant hold approximately 3.6%. The CDR3 extends over 15 amino acids. Germline V gene sequence: CDR1 MNHEY, CDR2 SVGEGT. Sequencing was carried out using blood T cells: a sorted CD56 or NKG2C T cell subset, CD4+ or CD8+ T cells, or bulk PBMC T cells (not recorded which). This sequence originates from a man aged 18 to 35 in good health. This rearrangement joins TRBV6-2 or TRBV6-3 to TRBJ1-6; TCRdb lists TRBD1, though no DNA is available to test this call. CDR3: CASSYDVARDSPLHF.